This T cell receptor beta chain was sequenced in a study of cytomegalovirus exposure and HLA in healthy donors. Study-level points and caveats: On later analysis, the bulk of CMV-associated TCR beta chains appeared to be HLA-restricted.

The V segment lost 8 bases and the J segment 7 bases; nucleotides outside the gene matches: 10. Looked up from germline, CDR1 is SNHLY and CDR2 is FYNNEI. The length of the CDR3 is 13 residues. Remarks on this clone: The antigen is undetermined.

It was with 60 Vbeta and 13 Jbeta primers that the PCR ran. Repertoires were generated with immunoSEQ multiplex PCR, while TCRdb's copy carries only in-frame clones and drops some. The sample has 150,000 to 200,000 clones, roughly 83% seen once. This chain connects TRBV2 to TRBJ2-5, with TRBD1 identical over 7 bases. This receptor was obtained from a boy aged 5 to 17 in good health and CMV-seronegative. Sequencing was carried out using PBMCs. This CDR3 is CASADRAERTQYF. CDR3 sequence (DNA): TGTGCCAGCGCCGACAGGGCGGAGAGGACCCAGTACTTC.